This record looks at one TCR beta chain sequence and its context. What it binds is not known. This entry belongs to a study of T cells in Graves' hyperthyroidism and ophthalmopathy. Germline V gene sequence: CDR1 PRHDT, CDR2 FYEKMQ (reference sequence). The CDR3 consists of 15 residues. The junction had 9 bases not matched to a gene; V was cut back by 6 bases and J by 3 bases. Lactation, pregnancy, other autoimmune disease or uncontrolled infection led to exclusion of patients. The study's findings and limits: Blood samples included most of the expanded thyroid clonotypes exceeding 0.001.

TCR beta CDR3 region amplification was performed from RNA transcripts. First-round RT-PCR of the TCR CDR3 relied on the HTBI primer set. One entry per CDR3 protein results from TCRdb running MiXCR on the multiplex PCR reads. This sample has some 700,000 distinct CDR3 sequences; 15% to 20% occur once, and the top ten carry 15% to 18%. The rearrangement joins TRBV13 to TRBJ2-7, with 9 bases fitting TRBD1. The receptor comes from a man in his fifties or sixties with Graves' hyperthyroidism. Sequencing input: blood. The CDR3 DNA reads as TGTGCCAGCAGTCGAGGTGGGACAGGGAGCTACGAGCAGTACTTC. It yields the protein CASSRGGTGSYEQYF.